Listed below are T cell receptor beta chains from one sample, sequenced in a study of blood T cell repertoires in COVID-19. The protocol was immunoSEQ multiplex PCR, while the TCRdb copy is restricted to in-frame clones and leaves out a portion. Of some 200,000 clones in the sample, 80% to 85% were seen once. Sequenced sample: PBMCs or T cells enriched from blood (not recorded which). All receptors come from a man aged 35-49 years who had recovered from COVID-19. Both conserved end residues are part of each CDR3. D genes are given only for firm matches. Not every row has a clone size; where given, it reads once, few, many or a size class.

TGTGCCAGCAGCCAAAGACTTGGAGGGACGGTCTATGGCTACACCTTC	CASSQRLGGTVYGYTF	TRBV4-2	-	many	TRBJ1-2
TGTGCCACCAGTTGGCCGGGTCAAGAGACCCAGTACTTC	CATSWPGQETQYF	TRBV15	-	-	TRBJ2-5
TGCAGTATCGACCGGGGTAACACAGATACGCAGTATTTT	CSIDRGNTDTQYF	TRBV29-1	-	-	TRBJ2-3
TGTGCCTGCCCGGACAGGAAGGACTATGGCTACACCTTC	CACPDRKDYGYTF	TRBV30	TRBD1	-	TRBJ1-2
TGCGCCAGCAGCGGGGACGGGACAGGGGTCTCTTCCCGCACAGATACGCAGTATTTT	CASSGDGTGVSSRTDTQYF	TRBV5-1	TRBD1	-	TRBJ2-3
TGTGCCAGCAGGGAGGACAGTGAAGCTTTCTTT	CASREDSEAFF	TRBV2	-	-	TRBJ1-1
TGCGCCAGCAGCCACGGACAGGGAGGGGGCTACACCTTC	CASSHGQGGGYTF	TRBV4-3	TRBD1	-	TRBJ1-2
TGTGCCAGCAGCTGGAGGACAGGGGGCTATGGCTACACCTTC	CASSWRTGGYGYTF	TRBV5-6	TRBD1	-	TRBJ1-2
TGCGCCAGCAGCCAAGACTTCGTTGAGCAGTTCTTC	CASSQDFVEQFF	TRBV4-1	-	once	TRBJ2-1
TGTGCCAGCAGTCGCGCGGGGGCCGGGTACCCAGATACGCAGTATTTT	CASSRAGAGYPDTQYF	TRBV28	-	once	TRBJ2-3
TGCGCCAGCAGCCCAGGACAGTCCTATGGCTACACCTTC	CASSPGQSYGYTF	TRBV5-1	-	few	TRBJ1-2
TGTGCCAGCAGCTCCGTAGCGGGCCCCTACGAGCAGTACTTC	CASSSVAGPYEQYF	TRBV7-2	TRBD2	-	TRBJ2-7
TGTGCCAGCAGTCAGACAGGAGTCCTCACAGATACGCAGTATTTT	CASSQTGVLTDTQYF	TRBV7-6	-	-	TRBJ2-3
TGTGCCAGCAGCCCGACCGGGGGAAGAAAGGAGACCCAGTACTTC	CASSPTGGRKETQYF	TRBV5-4	-	-	TRBJ2-5
TGTGCCATCAGGGGACAGTGGAGCTCCTACGAGCAGTACTTC	CAIRGQWSSYEQYF	TRBV10-3	TRBD1	-	TRBJ2-7
TGTGCCAGCAGCCAAGTGGCGGCCTCACCCCTCCACTTT	CASSQVAASPLHF	TRBV3-1/TRBV3-2	-	-	TRBJ1-6
TGCAGCGTGGGACAGGGGATAAACTATGGCTACACCTTC	CSVGQGINYGYTF	TRBV29-1	TRBD1	-	TRBJ1-2
TGTGCCAGCATACAGGACAGGGTTTCGGACTATGGCTACACCTTC	CASIQDRVSDYGYTF	TRBV6-5	TRBD1	-	TRBJ1-2
TGCGCCAGCAGCCAAGAATTGGCGGGGCTTCAAGAGACCCAGTACTTC	CASSQELAGLQETQYF	TRBV4-1	-	-	TRBJ2-5
TGTGCCAGCAGCTCGAAGAAACAGGGGGAGACCCAGTACTTC	CASSSKKQGETQYF	TRBV7-2	TRBD1	-	TRBJ2-5
TGCAGTGCTCGCAGGGGCAATGAGCAGTTCTTC	CSARRGNEQFF	TRBV20-1	-	-	TRBJ2-1
TGCGCTGGCGGTAGGGGGGGGCACCAAGAGACCCAGTACTTC	CAGGRGGHQETQYF	TRBV10-2	-	-	TRBJ2-5
TGTGCCAGCAGTTTCCCCTCCGGGACAGGCAATCAGCCCCAGCATTTT	CASSFPSGTGNQPQHF	TRBV28	TRBD1	-	TRBJ1-5
TGTGCCAGCAGTCCTCCCCGGGAGAACACTGAAGCTTTCTTT	CASSPPRENTEAFF	TRBV6-5	-	-	TRBJ1-1
TGTGCCAGCAGCCCTGGACAGGGGGACTATGGCTACACCTTC	CASSPGQGDYGYTF	TRBV5-4	TRBD1	-	TRBJ1-2
TGTGCCAGCAGCTTTGGAGGATCGGGCACCGGGGAGCTGTTTTTT	CASSFGGSGTGELFF	TRBV7-2	-	-	TRBJ2-2
TGCGCCAGCAGCAAGGGGCGAACAGGGGGCCCCTCTGGGGCCAACGTCCTGACTTTC	CASSKGRTGGPSGANVLTF	TRBV4-1	TRBD1	few	TRBJ2-6
TGTGCCAGCAGCACGAGGGCCCTAGGGACAGTCACAGATACGCAGTATTTT	CASSTRALGTVTDTQYF	TRBV21-1	-	-	TRBJ2-3
TGTGCCAGCAGCAAAGACGGATGGACAGGGACTGAAGCTTTCTTT	CASSKDGWTGTEAFF	TRBV5-6	TRBD1	few	TRBJ1-1
TGTGCCAGCAGTGACAGGGGGAAATATGGCTACACCTTC	CASSDRGKYGYTF	TRBV6-1	TRBD1	-	TRBJ1-2
TGTGCCAGCAGCCAGAGGACTAGCGTGGCCTACAATGAGCAGTTCTTC	CASSQRTSVAYNEQFF	TRBV7-6	TRBD2	once	TRBJ2-1
TGTGCCAGCAGCTTAGAAGGGGCGACAGGCTACACCTTC	CASSLEGATGYTF	TRBV7-8	-	-	TRBJ1-2
TGCGCCAGCAGCTTGGGACCGGGACAGGCCAACTACGAGCAGTACTTC	CASSLGPGQANYEQYF	TRBV5-1	TRBD1	-	TRBJ2-7
TGCGCCAGCAGTGAAAGTCCAGGGGGCGCGAACACTGAAGCTTTCTTT	CASSESPGGANTEAFF	TRBV10-1	TRBD1	-	TRBJ1-1
TGTGCCAGCAGCTCCCCCCCCCGGGGACACTTGAACACTGAAGCTTTCTTT	CASSSPPRGHLNTEAFF	TRBV7-9	-	-	TRBJ1-1
TGCAGTGCTAGTCAGGGGTACAATCAGCCCCAGCATTTT	CSASQGYNQPQHF	TRBV20-1	-	-	TRBJ1-5
TGTGCCAGCAGCCAACTACTTATCACCGATTACAATGAGCAGTTCTTC	CASSQLLITDYNEQFF	TRBV4-2	-	-	TRBJ2-1
TGTGCCAGCTCCCAAACGAAGACAGGGGTAGGGACTGAAGCTTTCTTT	CASSQTKTGVGTEAFF	TRBV18	TRBD1	-	TRBJ1-1
TGCAGCGTCGGACAGAACACTGAAGCTTTCTTT	CSVGQNTEAFF	TRBV29-1	-	-	TRBJ1-1
TGCAGTGCTAGTCTAGGGGGAGAAAAACTGTTTTTT	CSASLGGEKLFF	TRBV20-1	-	-	TRBJ1-4
TGTGCCAGCAGCTTAGATCGGGGGGGAAGTTCCTACGAGCAGTACTTC	CASSLDRGGSSYEQYF	TRBV7-2	TRBD2	-	TRBJ2-7
TGCGCCAGCAGCGGGACAGGGGCCTACGAGCAGTACTTC	CASSGTGAYEQYF	TRBV5-1	TRBD1	-	TRBJ2-7
TGTGCCAGCAGTTATACAGCCCATCAGCCCCAGCATTTT	CASSYTAHQPQHF	TRBV12-3/TRBV12-4	-	-	TRBJ1-5
TGTGCCAGTTCTAGTCCCGCTGGGACCCAGTACTTC	CASSSPAGTQYF	TRBV7-2	-	-	TRBJ2-5
TGTGCCAGCAGTTTGGAGGGCTATGGCTACACCTTC	CASSLEGYGYTF	TRBV12-3/TRBV12-4	-	once	TRBJ1-2
TGTGCCAGTAGTTCAAGCAGGCGACAGGGGCGAGGGGCGGAGCAGTACTTC	CASSSSRRQGRGAEQYF	TRBV19	TRBD1	-	TRBJ2-7
TGCAGCGTCGTAACTATTACAGGGGCTGGCTACACCTTC	CSVVTITGAGYTF	TRBV29-1	TRBD1	-	TRBJ1-2
TGTGCCAGCAGTTCCCCGGGAGGATCGAAAACTGAAGCTTTCTTT	CASSSPGGSKTEAFF	TRBV27	-	-	TRBJ1-1
TGTGCCACCAGCAGAGATGCCCGAACATCTAGCGGGGGTGGCACAGATACGCAGTATTTT	CATSRDARTSSGGGTDTQYF	TRBV15	TRBD2	-	TRBJ2-3
TGTGCCAGTAGGGGGGCCGCCTCTGGAAACACCATATATTTT	CASRGAASGNTIYF	TRBV19	-	-	TRBJ1-3
TGCGCCAGCAGCTTTTGGTTGGCGGTAGGCTACACCTTC	CASSFWLAVGYTF	TRBV5-1	-	-	TRBJ1-2
TGTGCCAGCAGCTTAGTACAGGGGGTTAACTATGGCTACACCTTC	CASSLVQGVNYGYTF	TRBV7-2	TRBD1	-	TRBJ1-2
TGTGCCAGCAGCCCAGGGGCGAACACTGAAGCTTTCTTT	CASSPGANTEAFF	TRBV2	-	-	TRBJ1-1
TGTGCCAGTAGCGGACAGGGAAGAAGCAATCAGCCCCAGCATTTT	CASSGQGRSNQPQHF	TRBV19	TRBD1	-	TRBJ1-5
TGTGCCAGCAGCCCCTGGGGGACAGGGGGCCCCAGGGAGCTGTTTTTT	CASSPWGTGGPRELFF	TRBV11-2	TRBD1	-	TRBJ2-2